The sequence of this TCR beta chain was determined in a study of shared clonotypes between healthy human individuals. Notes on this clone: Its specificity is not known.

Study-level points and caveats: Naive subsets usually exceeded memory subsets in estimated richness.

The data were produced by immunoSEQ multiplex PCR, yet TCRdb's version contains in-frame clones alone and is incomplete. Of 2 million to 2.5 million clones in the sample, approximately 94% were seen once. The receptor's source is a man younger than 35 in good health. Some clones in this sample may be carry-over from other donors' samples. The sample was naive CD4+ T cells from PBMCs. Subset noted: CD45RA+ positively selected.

The CDR3 spells CSARGLVSTDTQYF. The CDR3 DNA reads as TGCAGCGCCAGGGGACTCGTCAGCACAGATACGCAGTATTTT. The chain is built from TRBV29-1 and TRBJ2-3, with D possibly being TRBD1 or TRBD2 (6 bases each). Germline V lookup: CDR1 SQVTM, CDR2 ANQGSEA. The CDR3 totals 14 residues. Trimming pared 7 bases from V and 0 bases from J, leaving 14 bases between.